These 21 T cell receptor beta chains came from one sample sequenced in a study of blood T cell repertoires in COVID-19. Sequenced by immunoSEQ multiplex PCR; TCRdb stores in-frame clones only, minus some. The table includes around 100,000 clones, around four fifths detected once. Sequenced sample: peripheral blood. The receptor source for this set is a human donor in a cohort sampled during active COVID-19.

This clone was observed once. The chain recombines TRBV5-1 with TRBJ1-1, with 10 bases fitting TRBD1. The germline V gene encodes CDR1 SGHRS and CDR2 YFSETQ. The J segment lost 5 bases and the V segment lost 4 bases, leaving 8 bases of the junction unmatched. The CDR3 consists of 15 residues. This chain's CDR3 is CASSLRQGALTEAFF. CDR3 DNA: TGCGCCAGCAGCCTAAGACAGGGGGCGCTAACTGAAGCTTTCTTT.

The J gene is TRBJ2-7, the V gene TRBV9; D is perhaps TRBD1 (6 bases). Trimming cost V 4 bases and J 0 bases, with 11 bases left between them. The CDR3 runs 14 residues. Germline CDR1 reads SGDLS; CDR2 reads YYNGEE. This chain's CDR3 is CASSPTGNSYEQYF. CDR3 DNA: TGTGCCAGCAGCCCGACAGGCAACTCCTACGAGCAGTACTTC.

This chain links TRBV5-1 with TRBJ2-2; 7 bases fit TRBD2. Germline CDR1 SGHRS, CDR2 YFSETQ. V was pared by 4 bases and J by 3 bases, with 9 bases of the junction left unmatched. This CDR3 contains 16 residues. The CDR3 coding sequence is TGCGCCAGCAGCGAGACTACCCGGGGGGACACCGGGGAGCTGTTTTTT. Residues: CASSETTRGDTGELFF.

This chain uses TRBV19 with TRBJ1-5; 7 bases match TRBD1. Unmatched junction bases numbered 8, after V lost 1 base and J lost 5 bases. CDR3 length equals 16 residues. Germline CDR1 and CDR2: LNHDA and SQIVND (reference sequence). The CDR3 is CASSIVRGRLYQPQHF. CDR3 coding DNA: TGTGCCAGTAGTATAGTAAGGGGGCGCCTGTATCAGCCCCAGCATTTT.

DNA of the CDR3: TGTGCCAGCAGTTCTAACCAAGAGACCCAGTACTTC. This codes for CASSSNQETQYF. The chain joins TRBV28 to TRBJ2-5, with unresolved D. Germline values: CDR1 MDHEN, CDR2 SYDVKM. This CDR3 is built from 12 residues. The V end was cut by 4 bases, the J end by 0 bases, with 3 bases between.

This clone showed up just a few times. This chain uses TRBV19 with TRBJ1-2, with TRBD1 matching over 7 bases. J lost 2 bases, V lost 10 bases, and 7 bases had no gene match. From germline, CDR1 is LNHDA and CDR2 SQIVND (reference sequence). This CDR3 region has 13 residues. CDR3 loop: CATLGQANYGYTF. DNA for the CDR3: TGTGCCACCTTAGGACAGGCAAACTATGGCTACACCTTC.

The chain employs TRBV28 and TRBJ2-1; the D gene is possibly TRBD2 (7 bases). Germline loops: CDR1 MDHEN, CDR2 SYDVKM. Trimming pared 7 bases from V and 8 bases from J, leaving 18 bases between. The CDR3 spans 14 residues. The CDR3 region is CASNLGGAGYEQFF. The CDR3 DNA reads as TGTGCCAGCAACCTGGGGGGGGCGGGCTATGAGCAGTTCTTC.

The rearrangement links TRBV4-1 to TRBJ1-2; D is possibly TRBD1 (6 bases). V was trimmed by 2 bases and J by 8 bases, leaving 18 bases between them. Germline V gene data show CDR1 as MGHRA and CDR2 as YSYEKL. The CDR3 consists of 15 residues. As DNA, the CDR3 is TGCGCCAGCAGCCAACCCACAGGGAGAGCCGAGGGCTACACCTTC. Residues: CASSQPTGRAEGYTF.

The gene calls are TRBV4-1 and TRBJ2-2; TRBD2 aligns across 7 bases. Losses at the gene ends were 1 base for V and 4 bases for J; bases not matched to a gene: 9. The germline V gene has CDR1 MGHRA and CDR2 YSYEKL. The CDR3 covers 17 residues. CDR3 nucleotides: TGCGCCAGCAGCCAAGTTCCGGGGGGAGTGGGCACCGGGGAGCTGTTTTTT. Its translation: CASSQVPGGVGTGELFF.

V gene TRBV7-9 combines with J gene TRBJ1-5, with a possible D match to TRBD1 (6 bases). The germline V gene encodes CDR1 SEHNR and CDR2 FQNEAQ (reference sequence). Between the trimmed V and J ends, which lost 5 bases and 2 bases, there was a span of 13 bases. The CDR3 runs to 15 residues. CDR3 residues: CASSTAGGGNQPQHF. The CDR3 DNA reads as TGTGCCAGCAGCACAGCGGGGGGCGGCAATCAGCCCCAGCATTTT.

The genes are TRBV10-3 and TRBJ1-2; D ambiguous. Germline V CDR1 and CDR2: ENHRY, SYGVKD. Trimming took 3 bases from V and 6 from J, leaving 11 bases between them. The CDR3 totals 13 residues. Here the CDR3 DNA reads TGTGCCATCAGTGATCTTCAGAGGGATGGCTACACCTTC. Translating it yields CAISDLQRDGYTF.

The chain combines TRBV7-3 with TRBJ1-1; 9 bases match TRBD1. The CDR3 is 15 amino acids. V shed 5 bases, J shed 1 base, and the junction held 5 bases outside the gene matches. Germline loops: CDR1 SGHTA, CDR2 FQGTGA. In nucleotides, the CDR3 is TGTGCCAGCAGCGCACAGGGGGCGGGGAACACTGAAGCTTTCTTT. Its translation is CASSAQGAGNTEAFF.

This clone came up a few times. The CDR3 reads CASSSSDRGGYTF. The CDR3 region has the DNA TGTGCCAGCAGTTCCTCGGACAGGGGTGGCTACACCTTC. The V call is TRBV2, the J call TRBJ1-2, with 9 bases that match TRBD1. The V segment lost 5 bases and the J segment 7 bases; nucleotides outside the gene matches: 5. The CDR3 has 13 residues. Germline V gene data show CDR1 as SNHLY and CDR2 as FYNNEI.

The chain links TRBV28 to TRBJ1-2; 7 positions match TRBD1. Germline CDR1 is MDHEN and CDR2 is SYDVKM. CDR3 length: 13 residues. Trimming cost V 5 bases and J 4 bases; bases outside gene matches: 4. The CDR3, as DNA: TGTGCCAGCAGTATACCAGGGGGCTATGGCTACACCTTC. Residues: CASSIPGGYGYTF.

V and J are TRBV7-3 and TRBJ2-3; the D gene is possibly TRBD1 (5 bases). Germline V gene data show CDR1 as SGHTA and CDR2 as FQGTGA. V shed 3 bases and J shed 2 bases, with 12 bases lying between them. The CDR3 loop spans 15 amino acids. CDR3 in DNA: TGTGCCAGCAGCTTCACAGGACGCCTCACAGATACGCAGTATTTT. This translates into CASSFTGRLTDTQYF.

The V and J genes are TRBV20-1 and TRBJ1-2, with 11 bases matching TRBD1. The length of the CDR3 is 13 residues. The J segment lost 13 bases and the V segment lost 3 bases, leaving 10 bases of the junction unmatched. Germline CDR1 reads DFQATT; CDR2 reads SNEGSKA (reference sequence). CDR3 loop: CSASYRDRGDLTF. In DNA form, the CDR3 reads TGCAGTGCTAGTTACAGGGACAGGGGGGACCTCACCTTC.

The J gene is TRBJ1-4, the V gene TRBV30, with D perhaps matching TRBD1 (6 bases). Trimming stripped 2 bases from V and 6 bases from J, with 13 bases between. The CDR3 loop spans 14 amino acids. Per germline, CDR1 GTSNPN and CDR2 SVGIG (reference sequence). CDR3 coding DNA: TGTGCCTGGAGTTTGGGGGGGGCGGATGAAAAACTGTTTTTT. This encodes CAWSLGGADEKLFF.

V and J are TRBV19 and TRBJ1-5, with D unclear. The CDR3 is 15 amino acids. CDR1 and CDR2 from the germline V gene are LNHDA and SQIVND (reference sequence). V shed 6 bases and J shed 1 base, with 13 bases lying between them. In DNA form, the CDR3 reads TGTGCCAGTAGAGAAGGGAGGTTCAGCAATCAGCCCCAGCATTTT. It specifies CASREGRFSNQPQHF.

This clone was seen only once. The J gene is TRBJ2-2, the V gene TRBV6-6; 11 nucleotides align to TRBD1. CDR1 MNHNY and CDR2 SVGAGI come from the germline V gene (reference sequence). Germline trimming cut 5 bases from V and 2 bases from J; bases unmatched to any gene: 7. This CDR3 is built from 17 residues. The CDR3 here is CASSPVGQGGNTGELFF. In nucleotides, the CDR3 is TGTGCCAGCAGTCCTGTGGGACAGGGGGGAAACACCGGGGAGCTGTTTTTT.

This clone was seen only once. The rearrangement links TRBV5-1 to TRBJ2-7; TRBD1 aligns across 12 bases. This CDR3 contains 15 residues. Trimming removed 4 bases from V and 2 bases from J; junction bases left unmatched: 4. Germline V gene data show CDR1 as SGHRS and CDR2 as YFSETQ. The CDR3 loop reads CASSVGTGGPYEQYF. In nucleotides, the CDR3 is TGCGCCAGCAGCGTGGGGACAGGGGGCCCCTACGAGCAGTACTTC.

This sequence joins TRBV11-2 and TRBJ2-7; TRBD2 agrees at 11 bases. The CDR3 spans 17 residues. The J segment lost 2 bases and the V segment lost 3 bases, leaving 9 bases of the junction unmatched. Germline-derived CDR1 and CDR2 are SGHAT and FQNNGV. The CDR3 DNA reads as TGTGCCAGCAGCTTTGAAACTCGACTAGCGGGGCCCTACGAGCAGTACTTC. Encoded protein: CASSFETRLAGPYEQYF.